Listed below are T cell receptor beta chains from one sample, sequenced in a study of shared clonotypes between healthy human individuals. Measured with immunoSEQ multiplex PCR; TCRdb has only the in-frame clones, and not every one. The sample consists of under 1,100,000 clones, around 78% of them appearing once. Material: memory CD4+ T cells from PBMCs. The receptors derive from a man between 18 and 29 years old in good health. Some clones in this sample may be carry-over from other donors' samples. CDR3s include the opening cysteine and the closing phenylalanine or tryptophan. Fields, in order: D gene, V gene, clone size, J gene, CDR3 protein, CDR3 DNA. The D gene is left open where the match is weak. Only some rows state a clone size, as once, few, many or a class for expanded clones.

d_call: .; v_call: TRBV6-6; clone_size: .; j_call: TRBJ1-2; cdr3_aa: CASSYSISNYGYTF; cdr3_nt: TGTGCCAGCAGTTACTCGATATCGAACTATGGCTACACCTTC
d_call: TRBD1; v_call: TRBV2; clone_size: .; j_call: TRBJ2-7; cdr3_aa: CASCLDRGSYEQYF; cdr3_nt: TGTGCCAGCTGCCTCGACAGGGGATCCTACGAGCAGTACTTC
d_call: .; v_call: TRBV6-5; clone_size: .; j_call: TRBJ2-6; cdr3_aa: CASSYSRDSGANVLTF; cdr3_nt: TGTGCCAGCAGTTACTCTAGGGACTCTGGGGCCAACGTCCTGACTTTC
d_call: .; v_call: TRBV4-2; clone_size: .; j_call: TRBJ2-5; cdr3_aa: CASSQVGTEVVYETQYF; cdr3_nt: TGTGCCAGCAGCCAAGTTGGGACCGAGGTGGTGTACGAGACCCAGTACTTC
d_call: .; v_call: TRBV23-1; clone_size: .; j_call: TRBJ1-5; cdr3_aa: CASKTYRGHNSNQPQHF; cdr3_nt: TGCGCCAGCAAGACGTATCGAGGACATAATAGCAATCAGCCCCAGCATTTT
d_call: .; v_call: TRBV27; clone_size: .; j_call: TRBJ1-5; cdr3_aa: CAGVSNQPQHF; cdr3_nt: TGTGCCGGTGTCAGCAATCAGCCCCAGCATTTT
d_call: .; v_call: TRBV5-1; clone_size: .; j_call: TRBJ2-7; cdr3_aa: CASSLEIAARYEQYF; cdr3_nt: TGCGCCAGCAGCTTGGAAATAGCAGCTCGCTACGAGCAGTACTTC
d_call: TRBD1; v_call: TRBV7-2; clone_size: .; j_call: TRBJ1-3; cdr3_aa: CASRAQGATGNTIYF; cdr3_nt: TGTGCCAGCAGGGCGCAGGGGGCAACGGGAAACACCATATATTTT
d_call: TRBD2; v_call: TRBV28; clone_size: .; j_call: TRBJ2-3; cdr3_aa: CASPKRTSGMLLPFEDTQYF; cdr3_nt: TGTGCCAGCCCTAAACGGACTAGCGGGATGCTTCTCCCTTTTGAAGATACGCAGTATTTT
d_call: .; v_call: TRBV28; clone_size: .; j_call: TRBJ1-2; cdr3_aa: CASRSEGGYTF; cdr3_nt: TGTGCCAGCAGGTCGGAGGGTGGCTACACCTTT
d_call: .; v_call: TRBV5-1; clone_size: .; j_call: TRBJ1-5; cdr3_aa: CASSPGGGTQPQHF; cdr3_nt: TGCGCCAGCAGCCCCGGCGGGGGGACACAGCCCCAGCATTTT
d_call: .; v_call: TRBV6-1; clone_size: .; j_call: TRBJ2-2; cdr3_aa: CASNYRARTGELFF; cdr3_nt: TGTGCCAGTAATTACAGGGCACGGACCGGGGAGCTGTTTTTT
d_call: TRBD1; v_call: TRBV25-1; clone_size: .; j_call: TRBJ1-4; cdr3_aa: CASSPRWDRGKEKLFF; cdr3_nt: TGTGCCAGCAGTCCTCGATGGGACAGGGGCAAGGAAAAACTGTTTTTT
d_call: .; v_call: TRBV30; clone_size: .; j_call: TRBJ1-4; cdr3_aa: CAWMSDKRFELFF; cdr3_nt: TGTGCCTGGATGAGCGACAAGAGGTTCGAACTGTTTTTT
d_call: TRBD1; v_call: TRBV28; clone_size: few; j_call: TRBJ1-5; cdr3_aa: CASSPWTGGRDQPQHF; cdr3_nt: TGTGCCAGCAGTCCCTGGACAGGGGGCAGGGATCAGCCCCAGCATTTT
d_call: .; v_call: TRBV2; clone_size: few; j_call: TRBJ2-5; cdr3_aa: CASSALRGPQETQYF; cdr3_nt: TGTGCCAGCAGCGCGCTCCGGGGCCCACAAGAGACCCAGTACTTC
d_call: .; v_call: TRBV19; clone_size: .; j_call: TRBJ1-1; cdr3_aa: CASKTVSDTEAFF; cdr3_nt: TGTGCCAGTAAGACAGTGTCGGACACTGAAGCTTTCTTT
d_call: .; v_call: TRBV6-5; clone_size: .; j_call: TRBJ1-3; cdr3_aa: CASSYSAGWENTIYF; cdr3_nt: TGTGCCAGCAGTTACTCTGCAGGGTGGGAAAACACCATATATTTT
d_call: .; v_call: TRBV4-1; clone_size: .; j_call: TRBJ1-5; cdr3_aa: CASSHDGGAGQPQHF; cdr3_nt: TGCGCCAGCAGCCATGATGGGGGCGCGGGTCAGCCCCAGCATTTT
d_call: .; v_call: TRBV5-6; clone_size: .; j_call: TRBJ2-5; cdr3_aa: CASSLFRAGETQYF; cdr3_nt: TGTGCCAGCAGCTTGTTTCGGGCGGGGGAGACCCAGTACTTC
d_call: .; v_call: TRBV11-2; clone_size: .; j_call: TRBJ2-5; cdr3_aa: CASSFSRGQWGEETQYF; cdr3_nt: TGTGCCAGCAGCTTCTCCCGGGGACAATGGGGAGAAGAGACCCAGTACTTC
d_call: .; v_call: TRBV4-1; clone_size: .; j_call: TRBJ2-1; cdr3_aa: CASSQSRSVGSTYNEQFF; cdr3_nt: TGCGCCAGCAGCCAAAGTCGGAGCGTGGGGTCTACCTACAATGAGCAGTTCTTC
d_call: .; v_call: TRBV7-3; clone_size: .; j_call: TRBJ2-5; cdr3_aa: CASSLNAGSRTQYF; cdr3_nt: TGTGCCAGCAGCTTAAATGCAGGCTCACGGACCCAGTACTTC
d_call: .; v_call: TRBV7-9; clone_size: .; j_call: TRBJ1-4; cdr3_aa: CASSLELGSEKLFF; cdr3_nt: TGTGCCAGCAGCCTGGAGCTTGGTAGTGAAAAACTGTTTTTT
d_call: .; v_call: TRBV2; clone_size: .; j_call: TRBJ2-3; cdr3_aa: CASSAGGTSTDTQYF; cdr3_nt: TGTGCCAGCAGTGCAGGCGGGACAAGCACAGATACGCAGTATTTT
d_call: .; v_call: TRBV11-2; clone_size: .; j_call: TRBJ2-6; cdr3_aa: CASSSGGANVLTF; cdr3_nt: TGTGCCAGCAGCTCCGGCGGGGCCAACGTCCTGACTTTC
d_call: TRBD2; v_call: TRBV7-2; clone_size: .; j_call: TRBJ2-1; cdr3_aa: CASSFGTSWGEQFF; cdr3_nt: TGTGCCAGCAGCTTCGGGACTAGTTGGGGTGAGCAGTTCTTC
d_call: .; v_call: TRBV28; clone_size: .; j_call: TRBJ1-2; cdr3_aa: CASSPWDYGYTF; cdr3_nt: TGTGCCAGCAGCCCTTGGGACTATGGCTACACCTTC
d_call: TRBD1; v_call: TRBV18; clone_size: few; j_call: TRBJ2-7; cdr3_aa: CASSPPTGKYEQYF; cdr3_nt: TGTGCCAGCTCACCACCGACAGGGAAGTACGAGCAGTACTTC
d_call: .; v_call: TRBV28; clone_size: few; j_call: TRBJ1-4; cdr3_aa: CASSPSATNEKLFF; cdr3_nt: TGTGCCAGCAGTCCGTCTGCAACTAATGAAAAACTGTTTTTT
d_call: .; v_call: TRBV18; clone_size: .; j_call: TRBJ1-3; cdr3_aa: CASSPPSGDSGNTIYF; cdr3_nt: TGTGCCAGCTCACCACCGTCCGGAGACTCTGGAAACACCATATATTTT
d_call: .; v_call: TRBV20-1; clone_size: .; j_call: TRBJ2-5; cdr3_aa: CSASLVETQYF; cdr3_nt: TGCAGTGCTTCCCTGGTAGAGACCCAGTACTTC
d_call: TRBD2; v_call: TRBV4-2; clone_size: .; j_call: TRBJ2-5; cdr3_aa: CASSQDTSGNQETQYF; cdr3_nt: TGTGCCAGCAGCCAAGATACTAGCGGGAACCAAGAGACCCAGTACTTC
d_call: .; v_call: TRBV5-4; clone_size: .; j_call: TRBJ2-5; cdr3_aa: CASSLKGSETQYF; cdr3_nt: TGTGCCAGCAGCTTAAAGGGGTCGGAGACCCAGTACTTC
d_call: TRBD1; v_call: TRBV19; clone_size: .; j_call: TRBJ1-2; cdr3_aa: CASSINRGSYTF; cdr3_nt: TGTGCCAGTAGTATAAACAGGGGTAGCTACACCTTC
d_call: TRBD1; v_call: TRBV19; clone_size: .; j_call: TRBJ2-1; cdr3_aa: CASSTMGQGAYSEQFF; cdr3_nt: TGTGCCAGTAGTACCATGGGACAGGGGGCGTATAGTGAGCAGTTCTTC
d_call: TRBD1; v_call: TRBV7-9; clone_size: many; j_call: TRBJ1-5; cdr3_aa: CASSPSGGGADQPQHF; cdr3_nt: TGTGCCAGCAGCCCCTCGGGAGGGGGCGCGGATCAGCCCCAGCATTTT
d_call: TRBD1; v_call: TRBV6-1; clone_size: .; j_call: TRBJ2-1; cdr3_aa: CASSEAYGTGNEQFF; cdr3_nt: TGTGCCAGCAGTGAAGCGTACGGGACAGGGAATGAGCAGTTCTTC
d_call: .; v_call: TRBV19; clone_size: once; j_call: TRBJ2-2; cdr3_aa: CATSGYTGELFF; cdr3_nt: TGTGCCACAAGCGGGTACACCGGGGAGCTGTTTTTT
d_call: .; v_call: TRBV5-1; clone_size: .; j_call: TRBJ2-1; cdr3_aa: CASSLPGGTSYNEQFF; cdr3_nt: TGCGCCAGCAGCCTCCCGGGGGGCACCTCCTACAATGAGCAGTTCTTC
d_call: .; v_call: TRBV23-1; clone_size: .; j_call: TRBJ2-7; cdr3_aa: CASSLPRRRTASYEQYF; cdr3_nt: TGCGCCAGCAGTCTGCCAAGGAGACGAACGGCTTCCTACGAGCAGTACTTC
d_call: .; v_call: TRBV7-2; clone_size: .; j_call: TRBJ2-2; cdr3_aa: CASSLLAPTNTGELFF; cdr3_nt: TGTGCCAGCAGCTTACTAGCGCCCACGAACACCGGGGAGCTGTTTTTT
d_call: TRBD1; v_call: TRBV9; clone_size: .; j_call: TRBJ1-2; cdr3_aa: CASSVDPGQNYGYTF; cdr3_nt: TGTGCCAGCAGCGTAGACCCGGGACAGAACTATGGCTACACCTTC
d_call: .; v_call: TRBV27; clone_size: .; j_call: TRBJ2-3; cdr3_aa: CASSSLTAVTDTQYF; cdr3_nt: TGTGCCAGCAGTTCCTTGACAGCAGTCACAGATACGCAGTATTTT
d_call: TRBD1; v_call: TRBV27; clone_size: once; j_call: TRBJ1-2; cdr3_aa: CASSAGQSSISYTF; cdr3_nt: TGTGCCAGCAGCGCGGGACAGTCCTCTATTAGCTACACCTTC
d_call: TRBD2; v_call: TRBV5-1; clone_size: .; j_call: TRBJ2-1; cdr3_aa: CASSLKAGADNEQFF; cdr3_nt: TGCGCCAGCAGCTTGAAAGCGGGAGCCGACAATGAGCAGTTCTTC
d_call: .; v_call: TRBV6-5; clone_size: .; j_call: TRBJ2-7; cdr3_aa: CASSPGAYEQYF; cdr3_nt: TGTGCCAGCAGTCCGGGGGCCTACGAGCAGTACTTC
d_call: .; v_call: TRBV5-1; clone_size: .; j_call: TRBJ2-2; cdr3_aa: CASSLGLAGELFF; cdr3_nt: TGCGCCAGCAGCTTGGGGTTGGCCGGGGAGCTGTTTTTT
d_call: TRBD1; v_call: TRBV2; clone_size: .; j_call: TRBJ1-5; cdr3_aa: CASSRGQGGQPQHF; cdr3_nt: TGTGCCAGCAGCCGAGGACAGGGCGGGCAGCCCCAGCATTTT
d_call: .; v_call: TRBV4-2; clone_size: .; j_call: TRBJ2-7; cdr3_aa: CASSQVHDSYEQYF; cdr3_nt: TGTGCCAGCAGCCAAGTGCACGACTCCTACGAGCAGTACTTC
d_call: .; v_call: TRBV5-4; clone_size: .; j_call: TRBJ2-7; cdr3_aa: CASSSGTNSYEQYF; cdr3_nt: TGTGCCAGCAGCTCCGGGACCAACTCCTACGAGCAGTACTTC
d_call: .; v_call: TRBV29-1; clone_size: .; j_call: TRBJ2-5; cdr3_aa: CSVEDRAWETQYF; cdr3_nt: TGCAGCGTTGAAGATCGGGCCTGGGAGACCCAGTACTTC
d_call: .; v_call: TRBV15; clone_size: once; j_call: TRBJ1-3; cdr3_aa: CATSFGNTIYF; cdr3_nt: TGTGCCACCAGTTTTGGAAACACCATATATTTT